This entry features one T cell receptor (beta chain) sequence. The clone's antigen remains unknown. The junction departs from germline at one end; a sequencing error may be responsible. The data were taken from a study of tumor-infiltrating lymphocytes in primary liver carcinoma (dated by TCRdb to 2016 to 2017). Describing the broader study: Between November 2015 and early 2016, roughly five patients in China with histopathologically diagnosed primary liver carcinoma had their tumors surgically resected. Samples yielded roughly 3.5 to 7.5 million productive TCRbeta reads; read depth did not differ significantly between tissue types. Technical replicate repertoires showed high reproducibility, with mean shared-clone rates about 0.86 and correlation coefficients above 0.95. A total of approximately 35 specimens from 5 patients underwent TCRbeta repertoire sequencing, comprising 25 tumor regions, 5 adjacent noncancerous liver tissues and 5 peripheral blood samples. Tumors of the five patients were stage T1-T3 N0M0 with maximum diameters of roughly 4 to 11 cm. TCRbeta repertoire sequencing, expression microarrays and whole-exome sequencing were combined in the study across five regions of each liver tumor, with adjacent normal tissue and blood also included. Of the five patients, three men and two women aged 30 to 69 years, four had hepatocellular carcinoma and one had combined HCC and intrahepatic cholangiocarcinoma.

RNA from unsorted whole blood was extracted with TRIzol reagent, and germline DNA was obtained with the DNeasy Blood & Tissue kit. Patients had chronic HBV infection and were treatment-naive at sampling. Before surgery, roughly 4.2 milliliters of peripheral blood were drawn into K2EDTA tubes. Using a constant-region primer and ProtoScript II reverse transcriptase, TCRbeta-specific cDNA was reverse-transcribed from around 520 ng total RNA. The TCRbeta libraries were prepared through three rounds of nested multiplex PCR following a slightly modified ARM-PCR procedure. Each of the first two PCR rounds ran for 10 cycles and used multiplex TRBV1-TRBV30 forward primers together with a Cbeta reverse primer. Sample barcodes and Illumina adapters were added in a final 25-cycle PCR using Deep VentR polymerase. Before sequencing, amplicons of 200-500 bp were purified from gel using a QIAquick gel extraction kit. The TCRbeta amplicons were sequenced with 250-bp paired-end reads on an Illumina HiSeq 2500. Regarding the original processing steps: Trimmomatic v0.33 was used to quality-trim the reads, and FLASH v1.2.11 was used to merge paired reads so that full CDR3 sequences could be recovered. V, D and J germline segments were assigned to the rearranged TCRbeta sequences by MiGEC v1.2.1b. VDJtools v1.0.0 computed clonotype statistics and Shannon-Wiener diversity indices. To cut down on sampling bias, every analysis after diversity analysis relied on just the 250 most abundant clonotypes from each sample. The public reads were reanalyzed by TCRdb: fastp trimming at Q25, MiXCR alignment, in-frame beta chains only. Each CDR3 protein gets just one entry, which takes the most common genes and DNA from the rows behind it. The V and J calls follow TCRdb's processing rather than the paper's. The sample yields hundreds of thousands of distinct CDR3 sequences; almost 60% were counted once. Of the sample, approximately 15% falls within the top ten clones.

The research as a whole found: Comparison of CD4+ and CD8+ T cell repertoires was precluded by the use of bulk unsorted samples. Consistent with antigen-driven expansion, pairs of tumor regions showed higher repertoire overlap (mean about 36%) than either tumor-adjacent pairs (around 17%) or tumor-blood pairs (about 14%). Because only the TCR beta chain was sequenced and unpaired alpha chains were not captured, true repertoire diversity is likely underestimated. The top 250 clones made up a significantly larger repertoire fraction in tumors than in blood (p = 0.039). With just four or five patients in the study, the authors point out that the findings should be validated in a larger study.

CDR3 length: 16 amino acids, cysteine to phenylalanine. The read is trimmed to its CDR3 DNA, 48 bases read in frame from base 1. As encoded in the germline V gene, CDR1 is SGHNT while CDR2 is YENEEA. The source of this sequence is a woman in her 30s with primary liver carcinoma and hepatitis B virus infection. The receptor chain draws on TRBV11-3 and TRBJ1-1; a weak D assignment points to TRBD1 (5 bases agree). The source material was peripheral blood. The CDR3 is CGSSGGTDLVNTEAFF. The nucleotide sequence is TGTGGCAGCAGCGGAGGGACCGACTTAGTGAACACTGAAGCTTTCTTT.